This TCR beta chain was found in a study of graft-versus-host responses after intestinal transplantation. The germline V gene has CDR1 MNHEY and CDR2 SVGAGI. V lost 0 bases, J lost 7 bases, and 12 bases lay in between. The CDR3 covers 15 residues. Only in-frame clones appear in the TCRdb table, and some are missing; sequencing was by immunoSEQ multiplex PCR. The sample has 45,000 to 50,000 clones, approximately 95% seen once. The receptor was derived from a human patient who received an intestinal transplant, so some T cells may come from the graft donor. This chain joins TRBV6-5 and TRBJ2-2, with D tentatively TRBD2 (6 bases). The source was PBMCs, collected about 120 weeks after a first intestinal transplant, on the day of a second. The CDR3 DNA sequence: TGTGCCAGCAGTTACTCCTCGGGAGCGGGCGGGGAGCTGTTTTTT. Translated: CASSYSSGAGGELFF.